The source of this TCR beta chain is a study of T cells in tuberculosis. About the research overall: T cells were selected with CD1B tetramers loaded with glucose monomycolate. Study-wide results and limits: Smaller alpha distances in active tuberculosis partly reflected shorter CDR3-alpha lengths. Active tuberculosis cases were adults; controls were adolescents.

V lost 5 bases to trimming and J lost 3 bases; unmatched junction nucleotides: 9. The CDR3 is 16 residues long. Per germline, CDR1 SGHTA and CDR2 FQGNSA. Sequencing was performed with immunoSEQ multiplex PCR; in TCRdb, only in-frame clones are kept and a portion is missing. The table lists more than 35,000 clones, 93% of them singletons. For this clone: The antigen is not known.

The sequence derives from a donor aged 10 to 29 with latent tuberculosis or without tuberculosis infection. The sequenced sample was PBMCs. The chain combines TRBV7-2 with TRBJ2-2; TRBD2 matches 7 bases. The CDR3 spells CASSLTGTTYTGELFF. The CDR3 region has the DNA TGTGCCAGCAGCCTTACCGGGACTACCTACACCGGGGAGCTGTTTTTT.